What follows are 17 T cell receptor beta chains derived from one specimen sequenced in a study of blood T cell repertoires in COVID-19 (dated by TCRdb to about 2020). To prepare the library, the immunoSEQ multiplex PCR assay was applied. TCRdb limited this immuneACCESS table to in-frame rearrangements with V and J called. A share of clones is missing; checked studies link under half to unresolved V genes, and the rest is unexplained. The sample records some 100,000 clones, roughly 92% of which are singletons. The ten largest clones capture around 2.1% of the sample. The sequenced sample consisted of peripheral blood. The receptor source for this set is a man over 45 with active COVID-19.

This clone was observed a single time. J is TRBJ2-1 and V is TRBV6-5, with TRBD2 identical over 13 bases. Germline V CDR1 and CDR2: MNHEY, SVGAGI. J lost 15 bases, V lost 7 bases, and 15 bases had no gene match. The CDR3 runs to 15 residues. CDR3 residues: CASKGTSGTLRKLFF. CDR3 in DNA: TGTGCCAGCAAAGGGACTAGCGGGACCCTTCGTAAGCTGTTCTTC.

The chain's CDR3 is CASSDMTSGRAHEQFF. CDR3 sequence (DNA): TGTGCCAGCAGTGACATGACTAGCGGGAGGGCTCATGAGCAGTTCTTC. The J gene is TRBJ2-1, the V gene TRBV25-1; 14 positions match TRBD2. The J segment lost 8 bases and the V segment lost 3 bases, leaving 6 bases of the junction unmatched. The germline V gene has CDR1 MGHDK and CDR2 SYGVNS. This CDR3 spans 16 amino acids. Filled out from reference TRBV25-1 and TRBJ2-1, the complete variable domain reads EADIYQTPRYLVIGTGKKITLECSQTMGHDKMYWYQQDPGMELHLIHYSYGVNSTEKGDLSSESTVSRIRTEHFPLTLESARPSHTSQYLCASSDMTSGRAHEQFFGPGTRLTVL.

The chain has TRBV27 and TRBJ1-5; possibly TRBD1 for D (5 bases). The CDR3 runs 17 residues. V was shortened by 5 bases and J by 3 bases, with 20 bases between the two germline ends. CDR1 MNHEY and CDR2 SMNVEV come from the germline V gene (reference sequence). CDR3 loop: CASSAQGWGGYNQPQHF. CDR3 coding DNA: TGTGCCAGCAGTGCTCAGGGTTGGGGGGGTTACAATCAGCCCCAGCATTTT.

Here the CDR3 reads CASSQVGARNTGELFF. The CDR3 DNA reads as TGTGCCAGCAGCCAAGTGGGAGCCCGCAACACCGGGGAGCTGTTTTTT. The rearrangement uses TRBV4-2 and TRBJ2-2, with D possibly TRBD2 on 5 matching bases. Per the germline V gene, CDR1 is LGHNA and CDR2 is YNFKEQ. The CDR3 sequence is 16 residues long. V dropped 1 base and J dropped 2 bases, with 11 bases sitting between them.

The chain recombines TRBV5-5 with TRBJ1-4; D may be TRBD1 (5 bases). The CDR3 runs 15 residues. Between the trimmed V and J ends, which lost 5 bases and 6 bases, there was a span of 17 bases. Per germline, CDR1 SGHKS and CDR2 YYEKEE (reference sequence). The CDR3 nucleotides read TGTGCCAGCAGACAAACGGGGGGGTACGATGAAAAACTGTTTTTT. Translating gives CASRQTGGYDEKLFF.

The chain has TRBV11-3 and TRBJ1-4, with 7 bases that match TRBD1. The CDR3 has 13 amino acids. The junction had 2 bases not matched to a gene; V was cut back by 8 bases and J by 2 bases. The V gene's germline CDR1 is SGHNT and CDR2 YENEEA. Here the CDR3 reads CASAGQTNEKLFF. CDR3 sequence (DNA): TGTGCCAGCGCGGGACAGACTAATGAAAAACTGTTTTTT. Full variable domain (remainder filled in from reference TRBV11-3 and TRBJ1-4): EAGVVQSPRYKIIEKKQPVAFWCNPISGHNTLYWYLQNLGQGPELLIRYENEEAVDDSQLPKDRFSAERLKGVDSTLKIQPAELGDSAVYLCASAGQTNEKLFFGSGTQLSVL.

The gene calls are TRBV3-1 (or the pseudogene TRBV3-2) and TRBJ2-5; 9 bases are a match to TRBD2. The CDR3 spans 14 residues. Germline V gives CDR1 LGHDT, CDR2 YNNKEL (reference sequence). The J segment lost 6 bases and the V segment lost 2 bases, leaving 4 bases of the junction unmatched. Written as DNA, the CDR3 is TGTGCCAGCAGCCAACAGCGGGGGGACAAGACCCAGTACTTC. This sequence encodes CASSQQRGDKTQYF.

V is TRBV18 and J is TRBJ2-7; D is perhaps TRBD1 (5 bases). CDR1 KGHSH and CDR2 LQKENI come from the germline V gene. The CDR3 extends over 12 amino acids. V was shortened by 2 bases and J by 7 bases, with 9 bases between the two germline ends. CDR3 in DNA: TGTGCCAGCTCACCAGGGGCGCGGGAGCAGTACGTC. It yields the protein CASSPGAREQYV.

The chain joins TRBV2 to TRBJ2-3; the D is unclear. Germline V lookup: CDR1 SNHLY, CDR2 FYNNEI. The ends were cut back, 7 bases at V and 3 bases at J, with 17 bases in the middle. The CDR3 is made up of 15 amino acids. CDR3: CASKQNYAPTDTQYF. The CDR3 bases are TGTGCCAGCAAGCAAAACTACGCACCTACAGATACGCAGTATTTT. The whole variable domain, remainder taken from reference TRBV2 and TRBJ2-3, is EPEVTQTPSHQVTQMGQEVILRCVPISNHLYFYWYRQILGQKVEFLVSFYNNEISEKSEIFDDQFSVERPDGSNFTLKIRSTKLEDSAMYFCASKQNYAPTDTQYFGPGTRLTVL.

V usage is TRBV5-5 and J usage is TRBJ1-4, with 9 bases lining up with TRBD1. The CDR3 length is 15 residues. V trimming: 4 bases; J trimming: 8 bases; junction bases outside the gene matches: 9. In germline, CDR1 is SGHKS, CDR2 YYEKEE (reference sequence). The CDR3 sequence: CASSARDREVEKLFF. CDR3 bases: TGTGCCAGCAGCGCCCGGGACAGGGAGGTAGAAAAACTGTTTTTT.

The genes are TRBV5-1 and TRBJ1-1; no definite D call. The germline V gene encodes CDR1 SGHRS and CDR2 YFSETQ. V was shortened by 2 bases and J by 0 bases, with 5 bases between the two germline ends. CDR3 length: 13 amino acids. The CDR3 bases are TGCGCCAGCAGCTTCGAGTTGAACACTGAAGCTTTCTTT. Its translation: CASSFELNTEAFF.

J is TRBJ2-7 and V is TRBV6-6; 8 bases line up with TRBD1. Unmatched junction bases numbered 19, after V lost 6 bases and J lost 9 bases. Germline CDR1 MNHNY, CDR2 SVGAGI (reference sequence). CDR3 length: 16 residues. CDR3 sequence (DNA): TGTGCCAGCAGCCTAGAAGCCGGGACAGGCCCTACCTCGCAGTACTTC. Translation: CASSLEAGTGPTSQYF.

This clone showed up just once. The chain links TRBV19 to TRBJ1-5, with D unresolved. Trimming took 1 base from V and 0 from J, leaving 7 bases between them. The CDR3 is made up of 15 amino acids. Germline CDR1 reads LNHDA; CDR2 reads SQIVND (reference sequence). CDR3 in amino acids: CASSIGQNSNQPQHF. CDR3 nucleotides: TGTGCCAGTAGTATAGGCCAGAATAGCAATCAGCCCCAGCATTTT.

This sequence joins TRBV11-1 and TRBJ2-5, with TRBD1 identical over 7 bases. Trimming at V came to 0 bases and at J to 5 bases, leaving 9 bases not matched to a gene. This CDR3 comprises 16 residues. Germline V gene data show CDR1 as SGHAT and CDR2 as FQDESV (reference sequence). CDR3 sequence (DNA): TGTGCCAGCAGCTTAGCGCCGACAGGGCTTCGGGAGACCCAGTACTTC. It encodes CASSLAPTGLRETQYF.

V gene TRBV2 combines with J gene TRBJ2-3; 10 bases line up with TRBD1. Trimming at V came to 9 bases and at J to 4 bases, leaving 10 bases not matched to a gene. Germline V gene lookup returns CDR1 SNHLY and CDR2 FYNNEI. The CDR3 spans 15 residues. DNA of the CDR3: TGTGCCAGAGGCGCCGGGACAGGGGTTGCAGATACGCAGTATTTT. It yields the protein CARGAGTGVADTQYF.

The V call is TRBV5-6, the J call TRBJ2-5; 7 nucleotides agree with TRBD1. J gave up 7 bases and V 3 bases, and 9 bases lay outside the gene matches. CDR1 SGHDT and CDR2 YYEEEE come from the germline V gene. The CDR3 contains 14 residues. In DNA, the CDR3 is TGTGCCAGCAGCTATGAGGGACAGTCCATGACCCAGTACTTC. Its translation: CASSYEGQSMTQYF. Full variable domain (remainder filled in from reference TRBV5-6 and TRBJ2-5): DAGVTQSPTHLIKTRGQQVTLRCSPKSGHDTVSWYQQALGQGPQFIFQYYEEEERQRGNFPDRFSGHQFPNYSSELNVNALLLGDSALYLCASSYEGQSMTQYFGPGTRLLVL.

This chain uses TRBV12-5 with TRBJ2-3; D is uncertain. Trimming pared 7 bases from V and 0 bases from J, leaving 17 bases between. The CDR3 covers 16 residues. Germline loops: CDR1 LGHNT, CDR2 FRNRAP. This CDR3 reads CASAPRHAISTDTQYF. The DNA of the CDR3 is TGTGCTAGTGCTCCACGTCATGCGATTAGCACAGATACGCAGTATTTT.